This passage covers 27 T cell receptor beta chains from one sample sequenced in a study of cytotoxic CD8 clonotypes in ibrutinib-treated CLL. Sequencing was performed with immunoSEQ multiplex PCR; in TCRdb, only in-frame clones are kept and a portion is missing. The sample yields about 330,000 clones, around 66% seen once. Sequencing used PBMCs, obtained after 36 months of ibrutinib treatment. Receptors were obtained from a human donor with chronic lymphocytic leukemia.

The sample holds a few counts of this clone. The chain links TRBV9 to TRBJ2-7, with D tentatively TRBD1 (6 bases). Germline V gene data show CDR1 as SGDLS and CDR2 as YYNGEE. V lost 0 bases to trimming and J lost 2 bases, with 15 bases between them. The CDR3 extends over 16 amino acids. CDR3: CASSVAGGDRTYEQYF. In nucleotides, the CDR3 is TGTGCCAGCAGCGTAGCCGGAGGAGACAGGACCTACGAGCAGTACTTC.

The V and J genes are TRBV5-4 and TRBJ2-1, with D possibly TRBD2 on 6 matching bases. Germline CDR1 reads SGHNT; CDR2 reads YYREEE (reference sequence). The CDR3 runs to 15 residues. Trimming left V 3 bases short and J 4 bases short, with 14 bases between. The CDR3 loop reads CASSSKRAEYNEQFF. The CDR3, as DNA: TGTGCCAGCAGCTCCAAGCGGGCTGAATACAATGAGCAGTTCTTC.

The chain recombines TRBV7-2 with TRBJ2-7, with TRBD1 matching 7 bases. V trimming: 5 bases; J trimming: 2 bases; junction bases outside the gene matches: 6. CDR1 SGHTA and CDR2 FQGNSA come from the germline V gene. The length of the CDR3 is 14 residues. CDR3 nucleotides: TGTGCCAGCAGCCTATCGGGACAGACCTACGAGCAGTACTTC. Translation: CASSLSGQTYEQYF.

This chain joins TRBV2 and TRBJ2-3, with 10 bases that match TRBD2. CDR1 and CDR2 (germline): SNHLY, FYNNEI. V shed 9 bases and J 6 bases; nucleotides not matched to a gene: 6. The CDR3 is 13 amino acids. CDR3 sequence (DNA): TGTGCCAGGCCGGGACTAGCGTCCGATACGCAGTATTTT. As protein: CARPGLASDTQYF.

In DNA form, the CDR3 reads TGTGCCAGCTCACCAGGGCCGGTTAATTCACCCCTCCACTTT. Translated, it gives CASSPGPVNSPLHF. This chain connects TRBV18 to TRBJ1-6; D gene uncertain. CDR1 and CDR2 from the germline V gene are KGHSH and LQKENI. The ends were cut back, 2 bases at V and 6 bases at J, with 8 bases in the middle. The CDR3 loop spans 14 amino acids.

The rearrangement links TRBV7-2 to TRBJ2-7; 12 bases align to TRBD2. There are 19 residues in the CDR3. The V gene end was trimmed by 3 bases and the J gene end by 2 bases; junction bases not matched to a gene: 14. Germline V gene data show CDR1 as SGHTA and CDR2 as FQGNSA. CDR3: CASSFLSGPGLAGTYEQYF. In DNA form, the CDR3 reads TGTGCCAGCAGCTTTCTCAGCGGCCCGGGACTAGCGGGTACCTACGAGCAGTACTTC.

There are a few counts of this clone. The chain links TRBV10-3 to TRBJ2-1, with D tentatively TRBD2 (6 bases). The V end lost 5 bases, the J end lost 0 bases, and 11 bases lay between the germline ends. Germline lookup yields CDR1 ENHRY and CDR2 SYGVKD. This CDR3 has 15 residues. The CDR3, as DNA: TGTGCCATCAGTTCCGGGAGAAGCTCCTACAATGAGCAGTTCTTC. As protein: CAISSGRSSYNEQFF.

This clone has only one observation. For the CDR3, the DNA is TGTGCCAGCAGCTCACGCCAGGGGGCTCGATGGTACGAGCAGTACTTC. Encoded protein: CASSSRQGARWYEQYF. The V and J genes are TRBV7-8 and TRBJ2-7; 8 nucleotides line up with TRBD1. Germline V gene lookup returns CDR1 SGHVS and CDR2 FQNEAQ. There are 16 residues in the CDR3. Germline trimming cut 4 bases from V and 4 bases from J; bases unmatched to any gene: 12.

V is TRBV9 and J is TRBJ1-5; no reliable D call. This CDR3 spans 14 amino acids. Trimming pared 3 bases from V and 5 bases from J, leaving 12 bases between. Germline loops: CDR1 SGDLS, CDR2 YYNGEE. The CDR3 loop is CASSEAAGHQPQHF. The CDR3, as DNA: TGTGCCAGCAGCGAGGCGGCGGGTCATCAGCCCCAGCATTTT.

The chain employs TRBV25-1 and TRBJ1-2; unclear D gene. Germline lookup yields CDR1 MGHDK and CDR2 SYGVNS. This CDR3 spans 15 amino acids. Trimming pared 6 bases from V and 0 bases from J, leaving 14 bases between. The CDR3 sequence is CASRGWTESNYGYTF. The CDR3 DNA sequence: TGTGCCAGCAGGGGATGGACCGAGTCTAACTATGGCTACACCTTC.

The CDR3 loop is CASSQDVRDKNEQFF. The CDR3 DNA sequence: TGCGCCAGCAGCCAAGATGTAAGGGACAAAAATGAGCAGTTCTTC. The gene calls are TRBV4-1 and TRBJ2-1, with D perhaps matching TRBD1 (6 bases). The germline gives CDR1 MGHRA, CDR2 YSYEKL. The CDR3 totals 15 residues. Trimming took off 0 bases at V and 7 bases at J, with 13 bases between the two ends.

A few counts support this clone. This chain links TRBV5-1 with TRBJ2-3, with D possibly TRBD1 on 6 matching bases. CDR1 is SGHRS and CDR2 is YFSETQ in the germline V gene. V was cut by 7 bases and J by 2 bases, with 17 bases left in between. The CDR3 has 15 amino acids. DNA for the CDR3: TGCGCCAGCGGTTTTCCGGGACACCCCACAGATACGCAGTATTTT. Translation gives CASGFPGHPTDTQYF.

V gene TRBV5-1 combines with J gene TRBJ1-4; D gene unclear. V lost 4 bases, J lost 8 bases, and 15 bases lay in between. This CDR3 region has 14 residues. Looked up from germline, CDR1 is SGHRS and CDR2 is YFSETQ. The CDR3 bases are TGCGCCAGCAGCCAACGTGGGGAGTGGGAAAAACTGTTTTTT. Its translation: CASSQRGEWEKLFF. The variable domain in full, with the rest retrieved from reference TRBV5-1 and TRBJ1-4, is KAGVTQTPRYLIKTRGQQVTLSCSPISGHRSVSWYQQTPGQGLQFLFEYFSETQRNKGNFPGRFSGRQFSNSRSEMNVSTLELGDSALYLCASSQRGEWEKLFFGSGTQLSVL.

The chain is built from TRBV2 and TRBJ2-1; 7 nucleotides match TRBD1. The J segment lost 4 bases and the V segment lost 6 bases, leaving 9 bases of the junction unmatched. CDR1 is SNHLY, CDR2 FYNNEI, per germline. The CDR3 runs to 15 residues. The CDR3 reads CASRPRDRRYNEQFF. In nucleotides, the CDR3 is TGTGCCAGCAGACCCCGGGACAGACGATACAATGAGCAGTTCTTC.

This chain uses TRBV5-1 with TRBJ1-1, with D unclear. Germline CDR1 SGHRS, CDR2 YFSETQ. The CDR3 is 14 amino acids. V gave up 0 bases and J gave up 0 bases, with 6 bases separating them. The CDR3 DNA follows: TGCGCCAGCAGCTTGGACGGCTTGAACACTGAAGCTTTCTTT. Protein sequence: CASSLDGLNTEAFF.

This clone was observed a handful of times. The chain has TRBV6-5 and TRBJ2-7, with D unclear. The V gene lost 0 bases and the J gene lost 3 bases, with 6 bases spanning the gap. Germline V CDR1 and CDR2: MNHEY, SVGAGI. The CDR3 runs 13 residues. This CDR3 is CASSYSSHYEQYF. DNA for the CDR3: TGTGCCAGCAGTTACTCCTCGCACTACGAGCAGTACTTC.

The rearrangement joins TRBV5-1 to TRBJ2-3, with TRBD2 identical over 9 bases. Trimming removed 0 bases from V and 8 bases from J; junction bases left unmatched: 7. This CDR3 region has 15 residues. Germline CDR1 is SGHRS and CDR2 is YFSETQ. The CDR3 spells CASSLAGGGAGTQYF. Written as DNA, the CDR3 is TGCGCCAGCAGCTTGGCTGGCGGGGGGGCGGGTACGCAGTATTTT.

The rearrangement links TRBV11-2 to TRBJ2-5, with TRBD2 matching 15 bases. CDR3 length equals 17 residues. Per the germline V gene, CDR1 is SGHAT and CDR2 is FQNNGV. V trimming: 4 bases; J trimming: 1 base; junction bases outside the gene matches: 4. The CDR3 spells CASSSEGLAGGQETQYF. CDR3 nucleotides: TGTGCCAGCAGCTCGGAGGGACTAGCGGGAGGCCAAGAGACCCAGTACTTC. The whole variable domain, remainder taken from reference TRBV11-2 and TRBJ2-5, is EAGVAQSPRYKIIEKRQSVAFWCNPISGHATLYWYQQILGQGPKLLIQFQNNGVVDDSQLPKDRFSAERLKGVDSTLKIQPAKLEDSAVYLCASSSEGLAGGQETQYFGPGTRLLVL.

The chain couples TRBV4-1 to TRBJ1-2, with D possibly being TRBD1 (6 bases). The germline V and J ends were trimmed by 1 base and 4 bases, with 13 bases remaining between them. Germline-derived CDR1 and CDR2 are MGHRA and YSYEKL. The CDR3 totals 15 residues. CDR3 loop: CASSQVDSDLYGYTF. The CDR3 DNA sequence: TGCGCCAGCAGCCAAGTGGACAGTGACCTCTATGGCTACACCTTC.

The rearrangement uses TRBV11-2 and TRBJ2-7; D not certain. The CDR3 is 14 residues long. Trimming left V 1 base short and J 3 bases short, with 10 bases between. Germline-derived CDR1 and CDR2 are SGHAT and FQNNGV. The CDR3 nucleotides read TGTGCCAGCAGCTTAGTTCTCTCATTCTACGAGCAGTACTTC. Protein sequence: CASSLVLSFYEQYF.

The chain links TRBV5-6 to TRBJ2-7; D could derive from TRBD1 or TRBD2 (6 bases each). The CDR3 runs 17 residues. Germline loops: CDR1 SGHDT, CDR2 YYEEEE. Trimming shortened V by 4 bases and J by 1 base, and 21 bases separated the two germline ends. The CDR3 is CASSPFGVGGGSYEQYF. CDR3 DNA: TGTGCCAGCAGCCCCTTTGGGGTCGGGGGCGGATCCTACGAGCAGTACTTC.

This chain uses TRBV12-2 with TRBJ2-7; the DNA was not used to check the table's D call, TRBD1. TRBV12-2 is listed as a pseudogene. This CDR3 has 15 residues. CDR3 in amino acids: CASRSRQGPRGEQYF. CDR3 sequence (DNA): TGTGCAAGTCGCTCCCGACAGGGCCCACGCGGCGAGCAGTACTTC.

There are a few counts of this clone. This rearrangement joins TRBV29-1 to TRBJ1-1; 7 bases match TRBD1. There are 13 residues in the CDR3. Trimming took 5 bases from V and 8 from J; bases not matched to a gene: 11. CDR1 and CDR2 from the germline V gene are SQVTM and ANQGSEA. The CDR3 bases are TGCAGCGTTTCGACAGGGCTGGAGGGGGAAGCTTTCTTT. Its translation is CSVSTGLEGEAFF.

V is TRBV7-2 and J is TRBJ1-2, with no clear D. This CDR3 contains 14 residues. With 6 bases removed from V and 4 bases from J, the gap between germline ends came to 15 bases. The germline V gene encodes CDR1 SGHTA and CDR2 FQGNSA. In DNA form, the CDR3 reads TGTGCCAGCAGAGACGGACTCAGCGTCTATGGCTACACCTTC. Encoded protein: CASRDGLSVYGYTF. The complete variable domain, with remaining parts taken from reference TRBV7-2 and TRBJ1-2, reads GAGVSQSPSNKVTEKGKDVELRCDPISGHTALYWYRQSLGQGLEFLIYFQGNSAPDKSGLPSDRFSAERTGGSVSTLTIQRTQQEDSAVYLCASRDGLSVYGYTFGSGTRLTVV.

The rearrangement links TRBV2 to TRBJ2-7, with 16 bases matching TRBD2. V lost 3 bases and J lost 4; bases outside the gene matches: 0. CDR1 is SNHLY and CDR2 is FYNNEI in the germline V gene. The CDR3 consists of 15 residues. CDR3 residues: CASSEGLAGGYEQYF. CDR3 nucleotide sequence: TGTGCCAGCAGTGAGGGACTAGCGGGAGGGTACGAGCAGTACTTC.

This clone was counted only a few times. This chain joins TRBV10-3 and TRBJ2-7; TRBD1 matches at 7 bases. Germline loops: CDR1 ENHRY, CDR2 SYGVKD. This CDR3 is built from 13 residues. J lost 3 bases, V lost 11 bases, and 10 bases had no gene match. CDR3 protein: CASSWGQFYEQYF. CDR3 coding DNA: TGTGCCTCCTCCTGGGGACAGTTCTACGAGCAGTACTTC.

The rearrangement links TRBV10-2 to TRBJ2-6, with D possibly being TRBD1 or TRBD2 (6 bases each). The length of the CDR3 is 16 residues. V gave up 6 bases and J gave up 1 base, with 13 bases separating them. The germline gives CDR1 WSHSY, CDR2 SAAADI. The CDR3 DNA reads as TGCGCCAGCAGAAAGGAAGGGGGGTCTGGGGCCAACGTCCTGACTTTC. Its protein is CASRKEGGSGANVLTF.